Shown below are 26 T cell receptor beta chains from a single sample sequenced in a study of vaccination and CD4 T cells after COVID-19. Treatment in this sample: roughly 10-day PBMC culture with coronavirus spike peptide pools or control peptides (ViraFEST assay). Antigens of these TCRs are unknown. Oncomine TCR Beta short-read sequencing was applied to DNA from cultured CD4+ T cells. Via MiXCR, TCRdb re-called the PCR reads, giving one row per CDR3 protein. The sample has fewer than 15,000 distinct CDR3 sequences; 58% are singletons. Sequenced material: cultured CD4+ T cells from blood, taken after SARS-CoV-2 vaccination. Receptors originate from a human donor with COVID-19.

In DNA, the CDR3 is TGTGCCAGCAGACCTATTCAGGGTTATAGGGGCTACACCTTC. It translates to CASRPIQGYRGYTF. This rearrangement joins TRBV6-2 or TRBV6-3 to TRBJ1-2; perhaps TRBD1 as D (5 bases). Looked up from germline, CDR1 is MNHEY and CDR2 is SVGEGT. CDR3 length: 14 amino acids. V was pared by 6 bases and J by 8 bases, with 19 bases between.

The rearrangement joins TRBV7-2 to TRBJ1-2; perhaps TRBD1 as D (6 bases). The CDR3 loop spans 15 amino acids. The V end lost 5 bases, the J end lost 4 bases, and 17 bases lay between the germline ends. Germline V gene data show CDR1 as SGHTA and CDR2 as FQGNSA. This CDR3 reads CASSPNRGGGYGYTF. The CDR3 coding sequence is TGTGCCAGCAGCCCGAACCGGGGGGGCGGCTATGGCTACACCTTC.

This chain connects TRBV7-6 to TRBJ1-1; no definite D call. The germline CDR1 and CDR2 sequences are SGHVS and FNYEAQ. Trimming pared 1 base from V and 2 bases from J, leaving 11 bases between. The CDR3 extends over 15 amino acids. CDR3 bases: TGTGCCAGCAGCTTAGGCAGTAGGTTTAACACTGAAGCTTTCTTT. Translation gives CASSLGSRFNTEAFF.

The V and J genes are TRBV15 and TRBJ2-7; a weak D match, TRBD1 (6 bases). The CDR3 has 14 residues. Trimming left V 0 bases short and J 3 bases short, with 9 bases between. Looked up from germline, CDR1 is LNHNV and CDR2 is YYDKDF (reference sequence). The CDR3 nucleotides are TGTGCCACCAGCAGAGACTCAGGGGACTACGAGCAGTACTTC. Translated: CATSRDSGDYEQYF. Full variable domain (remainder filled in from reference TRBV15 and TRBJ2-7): DAMVIQNPRYQVTQFGKPVTLSCSQTLNHNVMYWYQQKSSQAPKLLFHYYDKDFNNEADTPDNFQSRRPNTSFCFLDIRSPGLGDTAMYLCATSRDSGDYEQYFGPGTRLTVT.

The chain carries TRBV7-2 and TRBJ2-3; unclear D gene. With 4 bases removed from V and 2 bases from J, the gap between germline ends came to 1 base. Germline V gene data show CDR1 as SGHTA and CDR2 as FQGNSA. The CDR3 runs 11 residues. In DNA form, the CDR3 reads TGTGCCAGCAGCTCCACAGATACGCAGTATTTT. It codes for CASSSTDTQYF.

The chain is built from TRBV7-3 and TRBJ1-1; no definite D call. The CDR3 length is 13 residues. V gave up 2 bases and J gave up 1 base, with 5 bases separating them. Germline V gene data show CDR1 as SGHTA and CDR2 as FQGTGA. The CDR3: CASSLRENTEAFF. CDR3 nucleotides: TGTGCCAGCAGCTTACGTGAGAACACTGAAGCTTTCTTT.

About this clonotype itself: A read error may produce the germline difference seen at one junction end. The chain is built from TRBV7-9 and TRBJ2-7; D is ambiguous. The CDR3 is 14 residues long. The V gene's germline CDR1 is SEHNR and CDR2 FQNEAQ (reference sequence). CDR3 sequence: CASSLRQTSYEQYF. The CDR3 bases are TGCGCCAGCAGCTTGCGGCAGACCTCCTACGAGCAGTACTTC.

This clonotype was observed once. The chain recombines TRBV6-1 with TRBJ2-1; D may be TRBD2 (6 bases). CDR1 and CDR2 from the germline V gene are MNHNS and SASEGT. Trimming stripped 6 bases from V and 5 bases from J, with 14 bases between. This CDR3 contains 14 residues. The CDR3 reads CASSTRRGNNEQFF. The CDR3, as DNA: TGTGCCAGCAGCACGAGGCGGGGAAACAATGAGCAGTTCTTC.

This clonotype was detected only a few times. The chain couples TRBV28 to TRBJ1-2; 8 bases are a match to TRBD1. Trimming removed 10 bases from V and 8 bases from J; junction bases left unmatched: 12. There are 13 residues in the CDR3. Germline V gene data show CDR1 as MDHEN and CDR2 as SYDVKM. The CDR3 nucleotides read TGTGCCATAGAATCAGGGGGCGCGAGGGGCTACACCTTC. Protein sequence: CAIESGGARGYTF.

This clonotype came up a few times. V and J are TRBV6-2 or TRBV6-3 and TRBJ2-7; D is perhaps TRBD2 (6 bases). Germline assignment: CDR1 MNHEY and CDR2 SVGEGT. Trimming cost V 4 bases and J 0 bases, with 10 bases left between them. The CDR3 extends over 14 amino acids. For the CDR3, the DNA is TGTGCCAGCAGTTGGGGGACTCTCTCCTACGAGCAGTACTTC. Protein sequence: CASSWGTLSYEQYF.

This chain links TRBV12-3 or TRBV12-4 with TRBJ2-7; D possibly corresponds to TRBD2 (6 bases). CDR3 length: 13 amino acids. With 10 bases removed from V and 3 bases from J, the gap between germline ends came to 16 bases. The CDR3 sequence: CATQASGVYEQYF. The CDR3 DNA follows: TGTGCCACCCAGGCATCGGGGGTCTACGAGCAGTACTTC.

For the CDR3, the DNA is TGTGCCAGCAGAAGGCCGAACACCGGGGAGCTGTTTTTT. Translation: CASRRPNTGELFF. The V gene is TRBV27, the J gene TRBJ2-2; no firm D call. Germline V CDR1 and CDR2: MNHEY, SMNVEV (reference sequence). V lost 6 bases, J lost 0 bases, and 5 bases lay in between. The CDR3 has 13 residues.

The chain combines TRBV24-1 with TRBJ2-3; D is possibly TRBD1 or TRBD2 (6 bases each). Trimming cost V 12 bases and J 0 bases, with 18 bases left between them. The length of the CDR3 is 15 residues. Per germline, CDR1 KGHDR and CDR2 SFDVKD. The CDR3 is CAGDRGLASTDTQYF. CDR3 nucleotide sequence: TGTGCCGGCGACCGGGGGCTGGCGAGCACAGATACGCAGTATTTT.

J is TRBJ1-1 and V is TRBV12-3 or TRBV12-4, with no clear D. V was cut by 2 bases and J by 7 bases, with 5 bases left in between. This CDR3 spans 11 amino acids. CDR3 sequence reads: CASSLSVEAFF. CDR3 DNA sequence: TGTGCCAGCAGTTTATCGGTTGAAGCTTTCTTT.

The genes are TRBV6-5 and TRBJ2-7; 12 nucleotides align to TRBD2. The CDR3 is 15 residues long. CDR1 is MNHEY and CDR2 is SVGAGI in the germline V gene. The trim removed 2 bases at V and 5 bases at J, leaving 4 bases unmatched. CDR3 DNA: TGTGCCAGCAGTTACGGCCTAGCGGGGGGGGACGAGCAGTACTTC. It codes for CASSYGLAGGDEQYF.

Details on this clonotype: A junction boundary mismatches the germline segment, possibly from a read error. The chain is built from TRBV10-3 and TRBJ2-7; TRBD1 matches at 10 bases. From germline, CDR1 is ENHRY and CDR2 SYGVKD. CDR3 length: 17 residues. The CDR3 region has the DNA TGTGCCAGCAGTTACTCGGGAACGACAGGGGGCGGCTACGAGCAGTACTTC. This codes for CASSYSGTTGGGYEQYF.

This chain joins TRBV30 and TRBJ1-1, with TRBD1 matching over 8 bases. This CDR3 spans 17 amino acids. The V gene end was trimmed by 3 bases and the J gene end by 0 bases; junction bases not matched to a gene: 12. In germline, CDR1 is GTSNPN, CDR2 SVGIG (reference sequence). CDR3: CAWRFQGARDMNTEAFF. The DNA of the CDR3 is TGTGCCTGGAGGTTCCAGGGGGCGAGGGACATGAACACTGAAGCTTTCTTT.

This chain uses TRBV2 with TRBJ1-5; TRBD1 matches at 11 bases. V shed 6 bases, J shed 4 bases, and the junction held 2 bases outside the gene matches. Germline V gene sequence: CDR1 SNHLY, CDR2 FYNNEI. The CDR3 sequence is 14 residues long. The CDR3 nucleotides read TGTGCCAGCAGCGGACAGGGGGCGAATCAGCCCCAGCATTTT. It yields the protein CASSGQGANQPQHF.

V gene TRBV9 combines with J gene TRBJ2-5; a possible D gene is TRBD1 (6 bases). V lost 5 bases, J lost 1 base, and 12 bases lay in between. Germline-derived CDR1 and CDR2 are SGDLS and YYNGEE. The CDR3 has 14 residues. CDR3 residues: CASSHREIQETQYF. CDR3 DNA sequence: TGTGCCAGCAGTCACAGGGAAATCCAAGAGACCCAGTACTTC.

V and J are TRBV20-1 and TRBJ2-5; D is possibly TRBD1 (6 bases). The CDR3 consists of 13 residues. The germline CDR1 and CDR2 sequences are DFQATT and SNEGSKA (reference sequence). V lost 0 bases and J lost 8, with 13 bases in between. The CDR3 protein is CSARDERGLTQYF. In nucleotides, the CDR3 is TGCAGTGCTAGAGATGAGAGGGGGTTAACCCAGTACTTC.

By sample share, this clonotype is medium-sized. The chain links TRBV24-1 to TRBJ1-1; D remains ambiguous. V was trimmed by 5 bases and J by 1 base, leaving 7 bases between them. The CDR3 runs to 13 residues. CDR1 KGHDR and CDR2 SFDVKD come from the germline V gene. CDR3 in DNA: TGTGCCACCAGTGGAAACTCGAACACTGAAGCTTTCTTT. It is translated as CATSGNSNTEAFF.

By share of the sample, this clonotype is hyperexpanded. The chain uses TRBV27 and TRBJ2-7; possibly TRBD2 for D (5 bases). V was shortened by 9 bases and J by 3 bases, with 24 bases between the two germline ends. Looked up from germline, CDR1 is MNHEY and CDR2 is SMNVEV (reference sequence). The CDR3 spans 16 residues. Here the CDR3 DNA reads TGTGCCAGATCACTAAACGGTTCGGACGAGGGCTACGAGCAGTACTTC. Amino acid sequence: CARSLNGSDEGYEQYF.

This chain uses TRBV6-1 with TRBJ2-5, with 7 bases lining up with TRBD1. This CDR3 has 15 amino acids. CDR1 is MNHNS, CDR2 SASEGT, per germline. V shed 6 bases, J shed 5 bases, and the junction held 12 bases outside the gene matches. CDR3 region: CASRETGSGRETQYF. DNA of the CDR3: TGTGCCAGCAGGGAGACAGGGTCCGGGCGGGAGACCCAGTACTTC.

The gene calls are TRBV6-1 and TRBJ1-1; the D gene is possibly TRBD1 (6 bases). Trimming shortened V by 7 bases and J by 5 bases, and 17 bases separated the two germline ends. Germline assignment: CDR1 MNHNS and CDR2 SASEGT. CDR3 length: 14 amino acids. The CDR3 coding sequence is TGTGCCAGCAAACGTTCGGAACAGGGAACTGAAGCTTTCTTT. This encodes CASKRSEQGTEAFF.

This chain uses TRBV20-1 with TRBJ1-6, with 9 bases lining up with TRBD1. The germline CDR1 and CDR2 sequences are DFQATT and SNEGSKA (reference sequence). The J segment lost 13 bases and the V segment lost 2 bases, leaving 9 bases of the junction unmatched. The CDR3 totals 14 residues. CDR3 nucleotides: TGCAGTGCTAGACTGACAGGGGGAGGACTTCCCCTCCACTTT. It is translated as CSARLTGGGLPLHF.

CDR3 sequence (DNA): TGTGCCAGCAGTTCCGGGACAGGGCGTACGCAGTATTTT. Translated, it gives CASSSGTGRTQYF. The chain recombines TRBV12-3 or TRBV12-4 with TRBJ2-3, with TRBD1 matching over 9 bases. The length of the CDR3 is 13 residues. V shed 4 bases, J shed 8 bases, and the junction held 4 bases outside the gene matches.